What follows are 20 T cell receptor beta chains derived from one specimen sequenced in a study of CD8 T cell repertoires and HIV-1 epitope variants. Data came from immunoSEQ multiplex PCR; TCRdb stores just in-frame clones and leaves some out. In the table there are about 4,900 clones, less than 70% of which are singletons. Their antigens remain unidentified. Sequencing was carried out using cultured CD8+ T cells derived from PBMCs. The receptor set was obtained from a male donor with HIV.

V usage is TRBV6-5 and J usage is TRBJ2-3; 12 bases are a match to TRBD2. V trimming: 4 bases; J trimming: 2 bases; junction bases outside the gene matches: 4. CDR3 length equals 16 residues. CDR1 and CDR2 (germline): MNHEY, SVGAGI. As DNA, the CDR3 is TGTGCCAGCAGTTCCTGGACTAGCGGGGACACAGATACGCAGTATTTT. Its protein product is CASSSWTSGDTDTQYF.

The CDR3 nucleotides read TGTGCCAGCAGTTTATCGCGGGGGGCTATGGAGCAGTTCTTC. Protein: CASSLSRGAMEQFF. The V gene is TRBV28, the J gene TRBJ2-1, with 8 nucleotides matching TRBD2. The CDR3 is 14 residues long. Per the germline V gene, CDR1 is MDHEN and CDR2 is SYDVKM. After removal of 1 base from V and 10 bases from J, the junction contained 6 bases not matched to a gene. Using reference TRBV28 and TRBJ2-1 for the parts outside the CDR3, the full variable domain is DVKVTQSSRYLVKRTGEKVFLECVQDMDHENMFWYRQDPGLGLRLIYFSYDVKMKEKGDIPEGYSVSREKKERFSLILESASTNQTSMYLCASSLSRGAMEQFFGPGTRLTVL.

This chain joins TRBV29-1 and TRBJ2-4; 8 bases fit TRBD1. Per germline, CDR1 SQVTM and CDR2 ANQGSEA. The CDR3 consists of 14 residues. V shed 4 bases and J 6 bases; nucleotides not matched to a gene: 8. The CDR3 DNA follows: TGCAGCGTTGGCCCCAGGGGGCAGGGAAACATTCAGTACTTC. Amino acids: CSVGPRGQGNIQYF.

This clone was observed once. This chain uses TRBV7-9 with TRBJ2-5; TRBD2 is a possible D gene (7 bases). There are 15 residues in the CDR3. Trimming left V 1 base short and J 4 bases short, with 13 bases between. Germline V gene sequence: CDR1 SEHNR, CDR2 FQNEAQ (reference sequence). The CDR3 reads CASSLGGGAGETQYF. The CDR3 DNA follows: TGTGCCAGCAGCTTAGGTGGGGGGGCAGGAGAGACCCAGTACTTC.

This sequence joins TRBV7-8 and TRBJ1-1, with no clear D. This CDR3 contains 14 residues. The germline gives CDR1 SGHVS, CDR2 FQNEAQ. Trimming cost V 5 bases and J 3 bases, with 13 bases left between them. CDR3 amino acids: CASSPGRWDTEAFF. Here the CDR3 DNA reads TGTGCCAGCAGCCCGGGCCGATGGGACACTGAAGCTTTCTTT.

The chain has TRBV4-2 and TRBJ2-5; no definite D call. Trimming cost V 2 bases and J 2 bases, with 9 bases left between them. CDR1 LGHNA and CDR2 YNFKEQ come from the germline V gene. CDR3 length equals 14 residues. This CDR3 is CASSQPLQQETQYF. CDR3 in DNA: TGTGCCAGCAGCCAACCCCTCCAGCAAGAGACCCAGTACTTC.

The V call is TRBV27, the J call TRBJ1-5; D remains ambiguous. Germline values: CDR1 MNHEY, CDR2 SMNVEV (reference sequence). Trimming removed 2 bases at V and 0 bases at J, with 8 bases between. The CDR3 extends over 15 amino acids. The CDR3 reads CASSLDGDSNQPQHF. Here the CDR3 DNA reads TGTGCCAGCAGTTTAGACGGAGATAGCAATCAGCCCCAGCATTTT.

A remark on this clone: Other DNA sequences in the sample encode the same CDR3. This chain joins TRBV7-9 and TRBJ1-2; TRBD1 might be the D (6 bases). The CDR3 contains 15 residues. The V gene's germline CDR1 is SEHNR and CDR2 FQNEAQ (reference sequence). With 1 base removed from V and 2 bases from J, the gap between germline ends came to 11 bases. CDR3 in DNA: TGTGCCAGCAGCTTAGTTGGACAGACAAACTATGGCTACACCTTC. It encodes CASSLVGQTNYGYTF.

This chain joins TRBV6-5 and TRBJ1-1, with D possibly being TRBD1 (6 bases). The V and J ends lost 0 bases and 4 bases respectively, with 12 bases between them. The CDR3 length is 15 residues. Per germline, CDR1 MNHEY and CDR2 SVGAGI. This CDR3 reads CASSYSDSSVTEAFF. CDR3 sequence (DNA): TGTGCCAGCAGTTACTCGGACAGTTCGGTCACTGAAGCTTTCTTT.

The genes are TRBV2 and TRBJ1-1; D not resolved. Trimming removed 4 bases at V and 2 bases at J, with 5 bases between. The CDR3 loop spans 12 amino acids. Germline V lookup: CDR1 SNHLY, CDR2 FYNNEI. The CDR3 coding sequence is TGTGCCAGCAGTGCAGTCAACACTGAAGCTTTCTTT. This encodes CASSAVNTEAFF.

The chain combines TRBV6-5 with TRBJ2-5; a weak D match, TRBD1 (6 bases). V was pared by 0 bases and J by 4 bases, with 12 bases between. The CDR3 length is 15 residues. The V gene's germline CDR1 is MNHEY and CDR2 SVGAGI. The CDR3 DNA reads TGTGCCAGCAGTTACTCGTTTAGCAGGGGAGAGACCCAGTACTTC. It specifies CASSYSFSRGETQYF.

In its sample, this clone was seen a few times. This sequence joins TRBV28 and TRBJ2-1; 7 bases agree with TRBD1. The CDR3 totals 14 residues. CDR1 MDHEN and CDR2 SYDVKM come from the germline V gene. The ends lost 5 bases at V and 7 bases at J; junction bases unmatched: 8. DNA of the CDR3: TGTGCCAGCAGTCAGACTGGGACAGTGAATGAGCAGTTCTTC. Its translation: CASSQTGTVNEQFF. Looking up the rest from reference TRBV28 and TRBJ2-1 gives the full variable domain: DVKVTQSSRYLVKRTGEKVFLECVQDMDHENMFWYRQDPGLGLRLIYFSYDVKMKEKGDIPEGYSVSREKKERFSLILESASTNQTSMYLCASSQTGTVNEQFFGPGTRLTVL.

This chain links TRBV19 with TRBJ2-7; D is possibly TRBD2 (6 bases). Trimming cost V 4 bases and J 0 bases, with 7 bases left between them. This CDR3 is built from 13 residues. Germline loops: CDR1 LNHDA, CDR2 SQIVND (reference sequence). The CDR3 DNA reads as TGTGCCAGTAGTACTAGCGTCTCCTACGAGCAGTACTTC. It encodes CASSTSVSYEQYF.

The V gene is TRBV5-1, the J gene TRBJ1-4; the D gene is possibly TRBD1 (6 bases). This CDR3 contains 15 residues. Germline V CDR1 and CDR2: SGHRS, YFSETQ. Trimming took 3 bases from V and 2 from J, leaving 11 bases between them. This CDR3 is CASSSNRETNEKLFF. The CDR3 bases are TGCGCCAGCAGCTCTAACAGGGAGACTAATGAAAAACTGTTTTTT.

The chain employs TRBV27 and TRBJ2-1, with a weak D call TRBD2 (6 bases). The germline V gene has CDR1 MNHEY and CDR2 SMNVEV (reference sequence). V lost 5 bases and J 6 bases, leaving 17 bases between the germline ends. The CDR3 length is 15 residues. CDR3 in DNA: TGTGCCAGCAGTGATGCTAGCGCTGGATCCAATGAGCAGTTCTTC. It specifies CASSDASAGSNEQFF.

V gene TRBV19 combines with J gene TRBJ2-7; D possibly corresponds to TRBD2 (5 bases). The CDR3 contains 15 residues. From germline, CDR1 is LNHDA and CDR2 SQIVND (reference sequence). The V end lost 4 bases, the J end lost 2 bases, and 15 bases lay between the germline ends. The CDR3 region is CASSTPLGNAYEQYF. DNA of the CDR3: TGTGCCAGTAGTACCCCCCTCGGGAATGCCTACGAGCAGTACTTC.

This chain connects TRBV28 to TRBJ2-7; D remains unclear. The CDR3 loop spans 14 amino acids. V shed 5 bases and J shed 7 bases, with 18 bases lying between them. Per the germline V gene, CDR1 is MDHEN and CDR2 is SYDVKM. CDR3 in DNA: TGTGCCAGCAGTCTACCTGTCGAGCAGCGAGAGCAGTACTTC. Amino acids: CASSLPVEQREQYF.

J is TRBJ2-1 and V is TRBV11-3, with 9 bases fitting TRBD2. Germline V lookup: CDR1 SGHNT, CDR2 YENEEA. The junction had 4 bases not matched to a gene; V was cut back by 2 bases and J by 8 bases. This CDR3 has 14 amino acids. CDR3 loop: CASSLTSGLYEQFF. DNA of the CDR3: TGTGCCAGCAGCTTAACTAGCGGGCTCTATGAGCAGTTCTTC.

This clone was detected once. The V call is TRBV28, the J call TRBJ2-7; a weak D match, TRBD1 (6 bases). Looked up from germline, CDR1 is MDHEN and CDR2 is SYDVKM. The CDR3 has 15 amino acids. V lost 6 bases and J 2 bases, leaving 17 bases between the germline ends. The CDR3 protein is CASSPPGTKTYEQYF. The CDR3 DNA is TGTGCCAGCAGCCCACCCGGGACAAAGACCTACGAGCAGTACTTC.

The rearrangement uses TRBV5-6 and TRBJ2-3; 13 bases align to TRBD2. The germline gives CDR1 SGHDT, CDR2 YYEEEE. The V gene end was trimmed by 2 bases and the J gene end by 2 bases; junction bases not matched to a gene: 8. This CDR3 is built from 18 residues. CDR3 region: CASSLLAGGGSPTDTQYF. In DNA, the CDR3 is TGTGCCAGCAGCTTACTAGCGGGGGGGGGTTCCCCCACAGATACGCAGTATTTT.